This entry features one TCR beta chain sequence. Its antigen is currently unknown. This entry belongs to a study of shared clonotypes between healthy human individuals. The assay was immunoSEQ multiplex PCR, and TCRdb's table has in-frame clones only and misses some. The sample has approximately 500,000 clones; roughly 80% are singletons. General study findings and limits: Only blood samples were collected, and tissue repertoires likely differ.

The CDR3 totals 15 residues. Germline values: CDR1 LNHDA, CDR2 SQIVND (reference sequence). V was trimmed by 3 bases and J by 4 bases, leaving 13 bases between them. The receptor's source is a woman in her forties in good health. Some clones in this sample may be carry-over from other donors' samples. Sequencing was performed on PBMCs. The chain joins TRBV19 to TRBJ1-5; tentatively, D is TRBD1 (5 bases). CDR3 region: CASSIVWDGNQPQHF. CDR3 sequence (DNA): TGTGCCAGTAGTATCGTGTGGGACGGAAATCAGCCCCAGCATTTT.